Presented here are 8 T cell receptor beta chains from one specimen sequenced in a study of blood T cell repertoires in COVID-19. The method was immunoSEQ multiplex PCR; TCRdb's version includes in-frame clones alone and lacks a portion of them. The table lists 300,000 to 400,000 clones, around 86% of them singletons. Sequenced: PBMCs or T cells enriched from blood (not recorded which). Receptor source: a woman aged 40 to 50 with acute COVID-19.

V is TRBV28 and J is TRBJ1-1, with 7 bases fitting TRBD1. V dropped 2 bases and J dropped 4; count of bases not matched to a gene: 13. Per germline, CDR1 MDHEN and CDR2 SYDVKM. The CDR3 totals 17 residues. This CDR3 is CASSLPRQGRLGTEAFF. The CDR3 bases are TGTGCCAGCAGTTTACCCCGACAGGGTCGCCTGGGCACTGAAGCTTTCTTT.

The rearrangement joins TRBV12-2 to TRBJ2-1; the DNA was not compared with TRBD1, the D call given in the table. TRBV12-2 is a recognized pseudogene. This CDR3 region has 14 residues. This chain's CDR3 is CASRLSPGANEQFF. The CDR3, as DNA: TGTGCAAGTCGCTTATCCCCAGGGGCCAATGAGCAGTTCTTC.

J is TRBJ1-5 and V is TRBV28, with a weak D call TRBD1 (5 bases). V was clipped by 8 bases and J by 2 bases, with 13 bases between them. The length of the CDR3 is 14 residues. Germline V gene sequence: CDR1 MDHEN, CDR2 SYDVKM. CDR3 sequence: CASASGTGNQPQHF. The CDR3 nucleotides are TGTGCCAGCGCCTCAGGGACTGGCAATCAGCCCCAGCATTTT. Supplemented by reference TRBV28 and TRBJ1-5, the full variable domain reads DVKVTQSSRYLVKRTGEKVFLECVQDMDHENMFWYRQDPGLGLRLIYFSYDVKMKEKGDIPEGYSVSREKKERFSLILESASTNQTSMYLCASASGTGNQPQHFGDGTRLSIL.

This clone was counted only a few times. The chain links TRBV10-1 to TRBJ2-5; maybe TRBD1 (6 bases). Germline values: CDR1 WNHNN, CDR2 SYGVQD (reference sequence). The length of the CDR3 is 17 residues. Trimming pared 8 bases from V and 3 bases from J, leaving 25 bases between. CDR3 loop: CASLGTTAQYQKETQYF. CDR3 nucleotide sequence: TGCGCCAGCCTAGGGACAACAGCACAATACCAAAAAGAGACCCAGTACTTC.

The V call is TRBV9, the J call TRBJ2-5; the match to TRBD1 covers 10 bases. J lost 0 bases, V lost 0 bases, and 5 bases had no gene match. Germline-derived CDR1 and CDR2 are SGDLS and YYNGEE. The CDR3 loop spans 17 amino acids. In nucleotides, the CDR3 is TGTGCCAGCAGCGTAGATAGGACAGGGGGTTACCAAGAGACCCAGTACTTC. Translating it yields CASSVDRTGGYQETQYF.

This clone occurred a few times. The rearrangement joins TRBV21-1 to TRBJ2-1; the table gives TRBD1 as D, unverified against the DNA. TRBV21-1 counts as a pseudogene. The CDR3 runs to 13 residues. The CDR3 nucleotides read TGTGCCAGCCGACAGGGCTCCTACAATGAGCAGTTCTTC. This gives the protein CASRQGSYNEQFF.

This chain connects TRBV28 to TRBJ1-5; D gene uncertain. The CDR3 runs to 15 residues. Trimming stripped 6 bases from V and 0 bases from J, with 12 bases between. Germline lookup yields CDR1 MDHEN and CDR2 SYDVKM. The CDR3 nucleotides are TGTGCCAGCAGCACGAGACTCAATAGCAATCAGCCCCAGCATTTT. This translates into CASSTRLNSNQPQHF. Combining the CDR3 with reference TRBV28 and TRBJ1-5 gives the whole variable domain DVKVTQSSRYLVKRTGEKVFLECVQDMDHENMFWYRQDPGLGLRLIYFSYDVKMKEKGDIPEGYSVSREKKERFSLILESASTNQTSMYLCASSTRLNSNQPQHFGDGTRLSIL.

The V call is TRBV5-1, the J call TRBJ2-2; a possible D gene is TRBD2 (6 bases). Germline V gives CDR1 SGHRS, CDR2 YFSETQ. This CDR3 has 17 amino acids. Trimming pared 2 bases from V and 1 base from J, leaving 15 bases between. CDR3 amino acids: CASSFGSSALNTGELFF. The CDR3 nucleotides read TGCGCCAGCAGCTTTGGTTCTAGCGCCCTGAACACCGGGGAGCTGTTTTTT.